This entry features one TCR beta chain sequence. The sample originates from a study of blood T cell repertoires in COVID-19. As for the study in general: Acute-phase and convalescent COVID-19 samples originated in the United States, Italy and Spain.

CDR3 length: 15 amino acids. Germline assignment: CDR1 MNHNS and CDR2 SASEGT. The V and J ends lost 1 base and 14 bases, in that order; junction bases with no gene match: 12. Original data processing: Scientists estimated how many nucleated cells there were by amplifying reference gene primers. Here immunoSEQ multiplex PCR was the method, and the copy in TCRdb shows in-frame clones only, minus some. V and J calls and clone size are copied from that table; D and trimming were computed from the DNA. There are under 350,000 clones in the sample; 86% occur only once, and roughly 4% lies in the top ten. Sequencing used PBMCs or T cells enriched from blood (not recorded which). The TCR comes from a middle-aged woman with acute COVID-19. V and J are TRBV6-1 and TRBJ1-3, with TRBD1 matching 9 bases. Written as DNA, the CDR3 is TGTGCCAGCAGTGAAGGGGACAGGGTTTCCCGCCCCCTATATTTT. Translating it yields CASSEGDRVSRPLYF.